One and the same sample provided the 11 T cell receptor beta chains below, sequenced in a study of human T cells and chemical hapten exposure. TCRdb re-called the RACE reads with MiXCR, one entry per CDR3 protein. This table holds some 300,000 distinct CDR3 sequences, 5.5% found once. The time point was: pre-sensitization, week 0. Treatment meaning: therapeutic diphenylcyclopropenone sensitization with weekly scalp DPC. Source: whole blood, taken in connection with sensitization to the hapten diphenylcyclopropenone (DPC). Source of these receptors: a woman under 30 with alopecia areata. Some clones in this sample may be carry-over from other donors' samples.

This clonotype was seen a few times. This sequence joins TRBV20-1 and TRBJ1-2, with D possibly being TRBD1 (6 bases). The germline V and J ends were trimmed by 1 base and 6 bases, with 18 bases remaining between them. The CDR3 is made up of 15 amino acids. In germline, CDR1 is DFQATT, CDR2 SNEGSKA (reference sequence). The DNA of the CDR3 is TGCAGTGCTAGAGGGGAGAACAGGCAGGGGAATGGCTACACCTTC. Translating it yields CSARGENRQGNGYTF.

The table lists this clonotype with many counts. V usage is TRBV5-6 and J usage is TRBJ2-3; 8 bases align to TRBD2. CDR3 size: 16 residues. Unmatched junction bases numbered 8, after V lost 1 base and J lost 4 bases. Germline CDR1 SGHDT, CDR2 YYEEEE. CDR3 region: CASSLFRGGLADTQYF. Written as DNA, the CDR3 is TGTGCCAGCAGCTTGTTTCGCGGGGGGTTGGCAGATACGCAGTATTTT.

This clonotype was counted a few times. The chain joins TRBV12-3 or TRBV12-4 to TRBJ1-6; 7 nucleotides align to TRBD1. This CDR3 region has 16 residues. V gave up 5 bases and J gave up 7 bases; unmatched junction bases: 11. CDR3 sequence: CASSLRGGRENSPLHF. In DNA form, the CDR3 reads TGTGCCAGCAGTCTCAGAGGGGGCAGAGAGAATTCACCCCTCCACTTT.

V and J are TRBV9 and TRBJ2-1, with a tentative D call TRBD2 (5 bases). Germline values: CDR1 SGDLS, CDR2 YYNGEE. CDR3 length equals 16 residues. Trimming stripped 3 bases from V and 0 bases from J, with 13 bases between. The DNA of the CDR3 is TGTGCCAGCAGCGGACCGGGGTCCTCCTCCTACAATGAGCAGTTCTTC. It specifies CASSGPGSSSYNEQFF.

This chain joins TRBV4-2 and TRBJ1-1; 9 bases match TRBD1. This CDR3 region has 14 residues. V was pared by 0 bases and J by 11 bases, with 7 bases of the junction left unmatched. Germline-derived CDR1 and CDR2 are LGHNA and YNFKEQ. The CDR3 is CASSQDPRDRVAFF. DNA for the CDR3: TGTGCCAGCAGCCAAGATCCCCGGGACAGGGTCGCTTTCTTT.

This clonotype was detected many times. The V call is TRBV4-3, the J call TRBJ1-3; D is uncertain. The V and J ends lost 3 bases and 0 bases respectively, with 9 bases between them. Germline V lookup: CDR1 LGHNA, CDR2 YSLEER. The CDR3 sequence is 15 residues long. The CDR3 DNA reads TGCGCCAGCAGCCATCTAGCAGACTCTGGAAACACCATATATTTT. Protein: CASSHLADSGNTIYF.

The chain is built from TRBV4-1 and TRBJ2-1; 7 positions match TRBD2. The CDR3 has 18 residues. Germline V gene data show CDR1 as MGHRA and CDR2 as YSYEKL. The V gene end was trimmed by 1 base and the J gene end by 1 base; junction bases not matched to a gene: 10. The CDR3, as DNA: TGCGCCAGCAGCCAAGGGACCTCACCAGCGGGGTCCTACAATGAGCAGTTCTTC. This translates into CASSQGTSPAGSYNEQFF.

Many counts were recorded for this clonotype. The chain links TRBV5-1 to TRBJ2-2; TRBD2 agrees at 14 bases. The CDR3 runs to 16 residues. J was trimmed by 5 bases and V by 4 bases; bases with no gene match: 4. The germline CDR1 and CDR2 sequences are SGHRS and YFSETQ. The CDR3 coding sequence is TGCGCCAGCAGCCTGGGGACTAGCGGGAGAACCGGGGAGCTGTTTTTT. As protein: CASSLGTSGRTGELFF.

V gene TRBV7-9 combines with J gene TRBJ2-3; maybe TRBD1 (5 bases). Germline CDR1 reads SEHNR; CDR2 reads FQNEAQ (reference sequence). Trimming stripped 10 bases from V and 5 bases from J, with 7 bases between. The CDR3 is 10 amino acids. The CDR3 is CAKGLDTQYF. CDR3 bases: TGTGCCAAGGGGTTAGATACGCAGTATTTT.

In its sample, this clonotype was seen a few times. The V and J genes are TRBV6-5 and TRBJ2-6; tentative D call: TRBD1 (6 bases). Germline V lookup: CDR1 MNHEY, CDR2 SVGAGI. The CDR3 has 17 residues. V gave up 4 bases and J gave up 0 bases, with 13 bases separating them. This CDR3 reads CASSWTAVSSGANVLTF. The CDR3 DNA reads as TGTGCCAGCAGTTGGACAGCAGTAAGCTCTGGGGCCAACGTCCTGACTTTC.

This clonotype was seen a few times. This sequence joins TRBV4-3 and TRBJ2-5, with 11 bases identical to TRBD2. Per the germline V gene, CDR1 is LGHNA and CDR2 is YSLEER. The CDR3 is 17 amino acids. J was trimmed by 6 bases and V by 1 base; bases with no gene match: 10. The CDR3 nucleotides are TGCGCCAGCAGCCAAGCCGCTAGCGGGGGGCCCATGCAGACCCAGTACTTC. Protein product: CASSQAASGGPMQTQYF.